The 29 T cell receptor beta chains reported below all come from one sample, sequenced in a study of CD8 T cells in ankylosing spondylitis. TCRdb processed the 5' RACE reads anew with MiXCR; each CDR3 protein has one entry. The profile shows under 250,000 distinct CDR3 sequences, 8% to 9% of them singletons. The sample taken for sequencing was blood, either unsorted or a sorted T cell fraction (not recorded which). These receptors all come from a female donor with ankylosing spondylitis or in good health (not recorded which).

This clonotype appeared many times. The gene calls are TRBV5-4 and TRBJ1-1, with D tentatively TRBD1 (5 bases). The length of the CDR3 is 16 residues. In germline, CDR1 is SGHNT, CDR2 YYREEE (reference sequence). Trimming took 0 bases from V and 1 from J, leaving 13 bases between them. The CDR3 sequence: CASSLDPSRANTEAFF. The DNA of the CDR3 is TGTGCCAGCAGCTTGGACCCGAGCAGGGCGAACACTGAAGCTTTCTTT.

This clonotype was observed many times. The chain is built from TRBV6-2 or TRBV6-3 and TRBJ2-1; possibly TRBD1 or TRBD2 for D (6 bases each). V was cut by 5 bases and J by 8 bases, with 22 bases left in between. This CDR3 comprises 16 residues. The germline gives CDR1 MNHEY, CDR2 SVGEGT. CDR3 sequence: CASSPGTLDYSDEQFF. CDR3 nucleotide sequence: TGTGCCAGCAGTCCCGGGACATTGGACTATTCGGATGAGCAGTTCTTC.

This clonotype was detected ten times or more. The V and J genes are TRBV7-6 and TRBJ2-7, with a tentative D call TRBD2 (6 bases). V was cut by 5 bases and J by 2 bases, with 16 bases left in between. The CDR3 length is 15 residues. The germline CDR1 and CDR2 sequences are SGHVS and FNYEAQ. This chain's CDR3 is CASSLGTGVTYEQYF. The CDR3 DNA reads TGTGCCAGCAGCCTGGGGACGGGAGTGACCTACGAGCAGTACTTC.

There are many counts of this clonotype. The chain has TRBV5-1 and TRBJ1-2; perhaps TRBD1 as D (6 bases). This CDR3 is built from 13 residues. Trimming shortened V by 0 bases and J by 6 bases, and 9 bases separated the two germline ends. CDR1 and CDR2 (germline): SGHRS, YFSETQ. This CDR3 is CASSLAGADGYTF. The CDR3 DNA follows: TGCGCCAGCAGCTTGGCAGGGGCTGATGGCTACACCTTC.

J is TRBJ2-2 and V is TRBV6-1; D is uncertain. Germline V CDR1 and CDR2: MNHNS, SASEGT. V gave up 11 bases and J gave up 6 bases, with 19 bases separating them. The CDR3 covers 14 residues. The DNA of the CDR3 is TGTGCCGGCTCCAAGAAGGCCCAAGCCGGGGAGCTGTTTTTT. Translating it yields CAGSKKAQAGELFF.

This clonotype has only a few counts. The chain employs TRBV5-1 and TRBJ2-7; TRBD2 is a possible D gene (7 bases). The germline V gene encodes CDR1 SGHRS and CDR2 YFSETQ. The V end was cut by 1 base, the J end by 7 bases, with 12 bases between. This CDR3 comprises 13 residues. CDR3 coding DNA: TGCGCCAGCAGCTTGAAGGGGGGGCAAGAGCAGTACTTC. Encoded protein: CASSLKGGQEQYF.

This clonotype was observed many times. The chain is built from TRBV9 and TRBJ1-2; D may be TRBD1 (6 bases). This CDR3 comprises 14 residues. Deletions cut 4 bases from V and 8 bases from J, with 18 bases between. Germline V gene sequence: CDR1 SGDLS, CDR2 YYNGEE. Here the CDR3 DNA reads TGTGCCAGCAGCATCGGAGGGGGGGCGCGAGGCTACACCTTC. Translation gives CASSIGGGARGYTF.

In this sample, this clonotype turned up a few times. The chain recombines TRBV7-9 with TRBJ2-7, with TRBD1 matching over 9 bases. Germline V lookup: CDR1 SEHNR, CDR2 FQNEAQ (reference sequence). The CDR3 runs 12 residues. V lost 5 bases, J lost 5 bases, and 1 base stayed unmatched. CDR3 in DNA: TGTGCCAGCAGCGGGACAGGGAACGAGCAGTACTTC. Residues: CASSGTGNEQYF.

The table lists this clonotype with many counts. This chain connects TRBV20-1 to TRBJ2-3; the match to TRBD1 covers 7 bases. Germline values: CDR1 DFQATT, CDR2 SNEGSKA (reference sequence). The V segment lost 1 base and the J segment 0 bases; nucleotides outside the gene matches: 4. There are 15 residues in the CDR3. CDR3 loop: CSARALDRSTDTQYF. The CDR3, as DNA: TGCAGTGCTAGAGCCCTGGACAGGAGCACAGATACGCAGTATTTT.

This clonotype was counted at least ten times. The chain joins TRBV20-1 to TRBJ1-1, with a tentative D call TRBD1 (5 bases). This CDR3 has 14 amino acids. Between the trimmed V and J ends, which lost 8 bases and 1 base, there was a span of 17 bases. Germline CDR1 reads DFQATT; CDR2 reads SNEGSKA (reference sequence). The CDR3 loop is CSTNPWTQNTEAFF. In nucleotides, the CDR3 is TGCAGTACAAACCCCTGGACACAGAACACTGAAGCTTTCTTT.

This clonotype was picked up many times. The chain carries TRBV20-1 and TRBJ1-1; maybe TRBD1 (6 bases). Germline assignment: CDR1 DFQATT and CDR2 SNEGSKA (reference sequence). CDR3 size: 13 residues. The ends were cut back, 5 bases at V and 5 bases at J, with 15 bases in the middle. The CDR3 reads CSALDSQGTEAFF. CDR3 bases: TGCAGTGCTCTGGACTCCCAGGGGACTGAAGCTTTCTTT.

This clonotype has ten or more counts. The chain is built from TRBV29-1 and TRBJ2-6; D might be TRBD1 (5 bases). V was trimmed by 2 bases and J by 1 base, leaving 12 bases between them. Germline CDR1 reads SQVTM; CDR2 reads ANQGSEA. This CDR3 is built from 16 residues. CDR3 residues: CSVELDINSGANVLTF. The DNA for the CDR3 is TGCAGCGTTGAACTGGACATAAATTCTGGGGCCAACGTCCTGACTTTC. The entire variable domain, with the rest obtained from reference TRBV29-1 and TRBJ2-6, is as follows: SAVISQKPSRDICQRGTSLTIQCQVDSQVTMMFWYRQQPGQSLTLIATANQGSEATYESGFVIDKFPISRPNLTFSTLTVSNMSPEDSSIYLCSVELDINSGANVLTFGAGSRLTVL.

The V gene is TRBV7-9, the J gene TRBJ2-3; D gene uncertain. V was clipped by 10 bases and J by 1 base, with 15 bases between them. The CDR3 contains 14 residues. CDR1 and CDR2 (germline): SEHNR, FQNEAQ (reference sequence). Written as DNA, the CDR3 is TGTGCCAACTCGGACGGTGCGGGCACAGATACGCAGTATTTT. Protein: CANSDGAGTDTQYF.

This clonotype appeared a few times. The chain combines TRBV5-4 with TRBJ2-2; the match to TRBD2 covers 8 bases. The CDR3 totals 13 residues. Trimming cost V 4 bases and J 6 bases; bases outside gene matches: 2. CDR1 and CDR2 from the germline V gene are SGHNT and YYREEE (reference sequence). CDR3 nucleotide sequence: TGTGCCAGCAGCCCAGCGGGAGCCGGGGAGCTGTTTTTT. Its translation: CASSPAGAGELFF.

The sample holds many counts of this clonotype. The genes are TRBV6-1 and TRBJ1-6, with a possible D match to TRBD1 (6 bases). The length of the CDR3 is 14 residues. The ends were cut back, 5 bases at V and 10 bases at J, with 15 bases in the middle. Germline V gene data show CDR1 as MNHNS and CDR2 as SASEGT. CDR3: CASSRGGGDSPLHF. CDR3 sequence (DNA): TGTGCCAGCAGTCGGGGAGGGGGAGACTCACCCCTCCACTTT.

This clonotype was picked up many times. The rearrangement joins TRBV2 to TRBJ1-2, with D perhaps TRBD1 (6 bases). Germline V lookup: CDR1 SNHLY, CDR2 FYNNEI. V lost 3 bases to trimming and J lost 3 bases, with 11 bases between them. The CDR3 runs to 14 residues. CDR3 bases: TGTGCCAGCAGTGACCCGGGGGGCGACTATGGCTACACCTTC. Translating it yields CASSDPGGDYGYTF.

This clonotype was detected ten times or more. This chain uses TRBV3-1 with TRBJ2-1; 8 nucleotides agree with TRBD2. CDR3 length: 18 residues. Trimming took 3 bases from V and 1 from J; bases not matched to a gene: 11. Germline CDR1 reads LGHDT; CDR2 reads YNNKEL (reference sequence). As DNA, the CDR3 is TGTGCCAGCAGCCATTTATACTCAGCGGGAGTGTCCTACAATGAGCAGTTCTTC. This translates into CASSHLYSAGVSYNEQFF.

This clonotype was counted at least ten times. The chain combines TRBV20-1 with TRBJ2-1; 9 nucleotides match TRBD1. This CDR3 is 15 amino acids long. Germline values: CDR1 DFQATT, CDR2 SNEGSKA (reference sequence). Germline trimming cut 6 bases from V and 8 bases from J; bases unmatched to any gene: 14. The chain's CDR3 is CSANHPGQGRDEQFF. The CDR3 DNA reads TGCAGTGCGAATCACCCGGGACAGGGACGGGATGAGCAGTTCTTC.

The sample holds many counts of this clonotype. The CDR3 here is CASEASGGGYTF. Written as DNA, the CDR3 is TGTGCCAGCGAGGCGAGCGGGGGAGGCTACACCTTC. The rearrangement links TRBV12-3 or TRBV12-4 to TRBJ1-2, with D possibly TRBD1 on 5 matching bases. The CDR3 totals 12 residues. The germline V and J ends were trimmed by 8 bases and 8 bases, with 15 bases remaining between them.

This clonotype showed up just a few times. The chain carries TRBV3-1 and TRBJ2-2; perhaps TRBD2 as D (6 bases). The CDR3 is 16 residues long. CDR1 is LGHDT and CDR2 is YNNKEL in the germline V gene (reference sequence). Trimming took 2 bases from V and 4 from J, leaving 14 bases between them. CDR3 DNA sequence: TGTGCCAGCAGCCAAAGAGGCGGGGCAGGCACCGGGGAGCTGTTTTTT. Amino acid sequence: CASSQRGGAGTGELFF.

The chain is built from TRBV6-5 and TRBJ1-2, with D tentatively TRBD1 (5 bases). V was trimmed by 0 bases and J by 6 bases, leaving 11 bases between them. Germline loops: CDR1 MNHEY, CDR2 SVGAGI. The CDR3 is 14 residues long. CDR3 protein: CASSYSGGTDGYTF. For the CDR3, the DNA is TGTGCCAGCAGTTACTCGGGGGGAACGGATGGCTACACCTTC.

This clonotype was seen at least ten times. The chain is built from TRBV12-3 or TRBV12-4 and TRBJ2-2; 8 bases agree with TRBD1. V lost 6 bases, J lost 2 bases, and 2 bases stayed unmatched. This CDR3 has 14 residues. Here the CDR3 DNA reads TGTGCCAGCAGGGACAGGGTAAACACCGGGGAGCTGTTTTTT. Translated, it gives CASRDRVNTGELFF.

This clonotype was observed many times. CDR3 in amino acids: CSASLKRYYEQYF. CDR3 nucleotide sequence: TGCAGTGCTTCGCTCAAGCGGTACTACGAGCAGTACTTC. V usage is TRBV20-1 and J usage is TRBJ2-7, with D tentatively TRBD2 (5 bases). CDR1 DFQATT and CDR2 SNEGSKA come from the germline V gene (reference sequence). Trimming took 5 bases from V and 3 from J, leaving 14 bases between them. The CDR3 loop spans 13 amino acids.

In its sample, this clonotype was seen many times. This rearrangement joins TRBV20-1 to TRBJ2-5; D call uncertain. Germline CDR1 reads DFQATT; CDR2 reads SNEGSKA (reference sequence). Trimming removed 6 bases from V and 4 bases from J, with 15 bases in between. The CDR3 consists of 13 residues. The CDR3 is CSARGMAGETQYF. In DNA form, the CDR3 reads TGCAGTGCCCGCGGTATGGCCGGAGAGACCCAGTACTTC.

This clonotype occurred many times. The gene calls are TRBV4-3 and TRBJ1-5; no firm D call. CDR1 is LGHNA and CDR2 is YSLEER in the germline V gene. The CDR3 totals 15 residues. V was shortened by 0 bases and J by 6 bases, with 12 bases between the two germline ends. The CDR3 coding sequence is TGCGCCAGCAGCCAAGATGAAAGGGCTGCTCAGCCCCAGCATTTT. Amino acid sequence: CASSQDERAAQPQHF.

This clonotype appeared many times. This chain uses TRBV18 with TRBJ2-1; no reliable D call. Trimming shortened V by 2 bases and J by 7 bases, and 9 bases separated the two germline ends. Per germline, CDR1 KGHSH and CDR2 LQKENI. The CDR3 contains 13 residues. The CDR3: CASSPASSNEQFF. Written as DNA, the CDR3 is TGTGCCAGCTCACCAGCAAGCAGTAATGAGCAGTTCTTC.

V usage is TRBV15 and J usage is TRBJ1-3; D possibly corresponds to TRBD1 (5 bases). The CDR3 is 16 amino acids. V was shortened by 4 bases and J by 1 base, with 14 bases between the two germline ends. Germline CDR1 reads LNHNV; CDR2 reads YYDKDF (reference sequence). In DNA form, the CDR3 reads TGTGCCACCAGCATCCGGGGCGCGGGTTCTGGAAACACCATATATTTT. Translated: CATSIRGAGSGNTIYF.

In this sample, this clonotype turned up many times. The chain joins TRBV10-2 to TRBJ1-5; 7 bases line up with TRBD1. This CDR3 has 16 amino acids. The germline gives CDR1 WSHSY, CDR2 SAAADI. V dropped 5 bases and J dropped 3; count of bases not matched to a gene: 10. CDR3 protein: CASSRTAGTDNQPQHF. The CDR3 DNA sequence: TGCGCCAGCAGTCGAACTGCCGGGACAGACAATCAGCCCCAGCATTTT.

Ten or more counts support this clonotype. The rearrangement joins TRBV3-1 to TRBJ2-1, with 10 nucleotides matching TRBD2. Germline V CDR1 and CDR2: LGHDT, YNNKEL (reference sequence). CDR3 length: 16 amino acids. V lost 3 bases, J lost 7 bases, and 9 bases stayed unmatched. CDR3 nucleotides: TGTGCCAGCAGCCACCCACGAAGCGGGAGGGGAAATGAGCAGTTCTTC. It encodes CASSHPRSGRGNEQFF.